This TCR beta chain was sequenced in a study of Ad26.COV2.S vaccination and SARS-CoV-2 variants. Sequencing was performed with immunoSEQ multiplex PCR; in TCRdb, only in-frame clones are kept and a portion is missing. The sample holds roughly 400,000 clones, about 89% seen once. Treatment here: some 20 received Ad26.COV2.S at low or high dose, single or two shots; several received placebo; per-sample allocation not given. Specimen acquisition occurred on day 63 following the initial vaccine or placebo injection. The sample in question was peripheral blood, obtained in a trial of Ad26.COV2.S vaccine versus placebo. The sequence derives from a person aged 18 to 59 who received the Ad26.COV2.S COVID-19 vaccine or a placebo.

CDR3 protein: CASTPSGGNPNNSPLHF. The CDR3 DNA reads as TGTGCCAGCACGCCCTCAGGGGGAAATCCGAATAATTCACCCCTCCACTTT. This sequence joins TRBV5-6 and TRBJ1-6, with 7 positions matching TRBD1. CDR3 length: 17 amino acids. Germline V gene data show CDR1 as SGHDT and CDR2 as YYEEEE. The ends lost 6 bases at V and 5 bases at J; junction bases unmatched: 14.